Each of the 9 T cell receptor beta chains below was sequenced from the same sample in a study of shared clonotypes between healthy human individuals (dated by TCRdb to between 2020 and 2021). Library construction relied on the immunoSEQ multiplex PCR assay. Here the immuneACCESS table is served through TCRdb, limited to in-frame sequences with V and J called. Missing clones are a known gap in these copies; in checked studies unresolved V genes cover under half, and the rest lacks a known reason. The sample table records 2 million to 2.5 million clones; 93% of these occur just once. Of the sample, 0.35% to 0.45% falls within the top ten clones. The specimen sequenced was naive CD4+ T cells from PBMCs. The cell subset or site label on this specimen signifies: CD45RA+ positively selected. The receptors were sampled from a man in his late teens or twenties in good health. Some clones in this sample may be carry-over from other donors' samples.

This clone was observed once. The chain recombines TRBV28 with TRBJ1-1, with a weak D call TRBD1 (6 bases). The germline gives CDR1 MDHEN, CDR2 SYDVKM. Trimming cost V 6 bases and J 10 bases, with 18 bases left between them. This CDR3 is 13 amino acids long. Written as DNA, the CDR3 is TGTGCCAGCAGCCTCGCGTTGGGGGGGGCAGCTTTCTTT. Its translation: CASSLALGGAAFF. The full variable domain, its missing parts supplied by reference TRBV28 and TRBJ1-1, is DVKVTQSSRYLVKRTGEKVFLECVQDMDHENMFWYRQDPGLGLRLIYFSYDVKMKEKGDIPEGYSVSREKKERFSLILESASTNQTSMYLCASSLALGGAAFFGQGTRLTVV.

J is TRBJ1-1 and V is TRBV28; D ambiguous. Germline V gene data show CDR1 as MDHEN and CDR2 as SYDVKM. With 1 base removed from V and 5 bases from J, the gap between germline ends came to 11 bases. CDR3 length: 14 residues. CDR3 region: CASSLSQMRTEAFF. The CDR3 DNA is TGTGCCAGCAGTTTATCACAGATGCGGACTGAAGCTTTCTTT. Combining the CDR3 with reference TRBV28 and TRBJ1-1 gives the whole variable domain DVKVTQSSRYLVKRTGEKVFLECVQDMDHENMFWYRQDPGLGLRLIYFSYDVKMKEKGDIPEGYSVSREKKERFSLILESASTNQTSMYLCASSLSQMRTEAFFGQGTRLTVV.

The sample holds a few counts of this clone. Other DNA sequences in the same sample also yield this CDR3. The chain uses TRBV30 and TRBJ1-2, with 7 bases lining up with TRBD1. V gave up 1 base and J gave up 4 bases; unmatched junction bases: 3. This CDR3 region has 13 residues. Germline V gives CDR1 GTSNPN, CDR2 SVGIG (reference sequence). The CDR3 region is CAWSAGGSYGYTF. The CDR3 bases are TGTGCCTGGAGTGCAGGGGGAAGCTATGGCTACACCTTC. Complete variable domain (other parts from reference TRBV30 and TRBJ1-2): SQTIHQWPATLVQPVGSPLSLECTVEGTSNPNLYWYRQAAGRGLQLLFYSVGIGQISSEVPQNLSASRPQDRQFILSSKKLLLSDSGFYLCAWSAGGSYGYTFGSGTRLTVV.

The genes are TRBV4-1 and TRBJ1-5; D remains ambiguous. V was pared by 3 bases and J by 0 bases, with 15 bases between. The V gene's germline CDR1 is MGHRA and CDR2 YSYEKL. This CDR3 is 17 amino acids long. CDR3 nucleotides: TGCGCCAGCAGCCAGGGTCCCCCCTTATATAGCAATCAGCCCCAGCATTTT. Residues: CASSQGPPLYSNQPQHF.

Details on this clone: This sample also contains other DNA sequences that code for the same CDR3. This rearrangement joins TRBV4-1 to TRBJ1-5; D perhaps matches TRBD1 (6 bases). This CDR3 spans 19 amino acids. The V and J ends lost 3 bases and 4 bases respectively, with 25 bases between them. CDR1 MGHRA and CDR2 YSYEKL come from the germline V gene. CDR3 DNA sequence: TGCGCCAGCAGCCAGGATTTCCCCCCCGGACAGAGGATTAATCAGCCCCAGCATTTT. Translated, it gives CASSQDFPPGQRINQPQHF.

The V call is TRBV7-2, the J call TRBJ1-2, with D perhaps matching TRBD1 (5 bases). This CDR3 comprises 15 residues. Germline V gives CDR1 SGHTA, CDR2 FQGNSA. The V end lost 5 bases, the J end lost 4 bases, and 17 bases lay between the germline ends. The CDR3 coding sequence is TGTGCCAGCAGCCACCCACGTCTACAGGCCTATGGCTACACCTTC. Translating it yields CASSHPRLQAYGYTF.

The chain carries TRBV29-1 and TRBJ1-5; 9 positions match TRBD1. The CDR3 covers 12 residues. Germline CDR1 is SQVTM and CDR2 is ANQGSEA. With 6 bases clipped from V and 7 bases from J, the junction kept 4 bases outside the gene matches. The CDR3, as DNA: TGCAGCGTAGGACAGGGGATGCAGCCCCAGCATTTT. Residues: CSVGQGMQPQHF.

The genes are TRBV5-1 and TRBJ2-2; D is possibly TRBD1 (5 bases). The CDR3 consists of 15 residues. V was cut by 0 bases and J by 3 bases, with 9 bases left in between. Per the germline V gene, CDR1 is SGHRS and CDR2 is YFSETQ. This CDR3 reads CASSLVLTDTGELFF. CDR3 coding DNA: TGCGCCAGCAGCTTGGTTTTGACAGACACCGGGGAGCTGTTTTTT.

In DNA, the CDR3 is TGCGCCAGCAGCCTCCGGGGTCCGGCCGTCGGGGAGCTGTTTTTT. Translated: CASSLRGPAVGELFF. The chain carries TRBV5-1 and TRBJ2-2; maybe TRBD2 (5 bases). Germline V gives CDR1 SGHRS, CDR2 YFSETQ. V gave up 4 bases and J gave up 7 bases, with 17 bases separating them. The CDR3 consists of 15 residues.